This T cell receptor beta chain was captured in a study of blood T cell repertoires in COVID-19 (TCRdb year 2020). Turning to the overall study: The collaborator samples originated in the United States, Italy and Spain and spanned the acute and convalescent phases of COVID-19. The material from the prospective study consisted of cDNA or gDNA derived from T cells, B-cell-depleted T cells, or PBMCs. Deeply sampled blood TCRbeta repertoires from subjects exposed to, actively infected with, or recovered from COVID-19 were included in the dataset. The repertoires were released in a freely available public database intended as a resource for research on the immune response to SARS-CoV-2. Samples were obtained from the ongoing ImmuneRACE study (first 160 participants) and from 1,254 subjects provided by 6 global collaborators. The sample metadata nearly always contained a de-identified subject ID, COVID-19 status, age in years and sex. Where available, HLA class I and class II types were taken from metadata supplied by the sample provider and were not determined by assay-based typing.

This clone was seen a handful of times. The target of this receptor is not known. No base quality values were provided; no much bigger clone lies one nucleotide off. TCRbeta CDR3 regions were amplified from genomic DNA by means of the immunoSEQ Assay, a bias-controlled multiplex PCR. Under the source paper's analysis protocol: Within the assay, amplification of reference gene primers was used to estimate how many nucleated cells each sample contained. To quantify the absolute abundance of each unique TCRbeta CDR3 rearrangement, sequence reads were collapsed and filtered. For each sample, productive Simpson clonality was calculated as the square root of Simpson's diversity index across productive rearrangements. In its TCRdb copy, this immuneACCESS table keeps in-frame sequences only and misses some clones. Where compared with another copy, unresolved V genes explain less than half of these, and the others have no known cause. Clone size and V and J calls were adopted from that table, with D and trimming inferred from the DNA. The sample has 250,000 to 300,000 clones on record, about four fifths of them singletons. 4.5% to 6.5% of the sample is taken by the ten largest.

A distance of 14 bases separates the germline ends of V and J, which lose 5 bases and 4 bases respectively. From the cysteine up to the phenylalanine, the CDR3 has a length of 15 residues. The CDR3 DNA has 45 bases and is translated from base 1. CDR1 and CDR2 are drawn from the germline V gene (reference sequence): SEHNR, FQNEAQ. Whole blood was collected in K2EDTA tubes by collaborating institutions according to the institutions' own protocols. For TCRbeta analysis, collaborators shipped samples in one of three forms: frozen whole blood, isolated PBMCs, or DNA extracted from either of those sample types. Points the paper makes about the study in general: How much clinical and demographic metadata was included differed by source and by participant, and the metadata was provided uncurated.

The rearranged chain carries TRBV7-9 and TRBJ2-2, with TRBD2 as a weak D call on 6 bases. This TCR was sampled from an older man with acute or convalescent COVID-19. Material: peripheral blood. The CDR3 here reads CASSPRRGATGELFF. The bases are TGTGCCAGCAGCCCCCGCCGCGGGGCCACCGGGGAGCTGTTTTTT.